This T cell receptor (beta chain) is drawn from a study of PD-L1 blockade in urothelial cancer. Study summary: Of under 30 patients, twenty-five were males with bladder-origin urothelial cancer. At 6 weeks and at 3 weeks (second dose) after treatment start, blood was analyzed. Among blood samples, the median T cell count was approximately 150,000. Whole-study results and caveats: Patients with durable benefit had greater blood expansion of tumor-associated TCR clones 3 weeks into treatment.

Generated by immunoSEQ multiplex PCR, the TCRdb table keeps only in-frame clones and is missing some. The data hold roughly 100,000 clones, with approximately 85% observed a single time. A word on this clone: The antigen is unknown.

V lost 6 bases and J 2 bases, leaving 12 bases between the germline ends. CDR3 size: 14 residues. CDR1 and CDR2 from the germline V gene are SGHAT and FQNNGV. The chain links TRBV11-2 to TRBJ2-3; a weak D match, TRBD2 (6 bases). This material consisted of PBMCs, taken around atezolizumab (anti-PD-L1) treatment. The sequence came from a man aged 45-65 years with urothelial cancer. CDR3 protein: CASRGSGVTDTQYF. The CDR3 DNA follows: TGTGCCAGCAGGGGTTCGGGGGTCACAGATACGCAGTATTTT.